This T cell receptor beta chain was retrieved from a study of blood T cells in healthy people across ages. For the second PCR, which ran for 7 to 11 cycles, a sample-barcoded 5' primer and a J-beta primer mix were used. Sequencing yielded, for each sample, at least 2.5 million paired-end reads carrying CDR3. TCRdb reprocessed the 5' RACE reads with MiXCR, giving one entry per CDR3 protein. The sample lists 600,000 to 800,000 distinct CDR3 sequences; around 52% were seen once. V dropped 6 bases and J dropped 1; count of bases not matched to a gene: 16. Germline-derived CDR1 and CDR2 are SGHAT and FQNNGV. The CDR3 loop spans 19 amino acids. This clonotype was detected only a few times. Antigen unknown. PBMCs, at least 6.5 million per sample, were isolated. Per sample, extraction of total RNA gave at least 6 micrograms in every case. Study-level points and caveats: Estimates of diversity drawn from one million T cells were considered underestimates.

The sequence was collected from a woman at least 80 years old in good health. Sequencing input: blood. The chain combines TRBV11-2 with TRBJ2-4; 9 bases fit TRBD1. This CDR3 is CASRISGQGRSRAKNIQYF. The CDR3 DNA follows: TGTGCCAGCAGGATCTCGGGACAGGGAAGGAGTAGGGCCAAAAACATTCAGTACTTC. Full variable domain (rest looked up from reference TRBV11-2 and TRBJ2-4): EAGVAQSPRYKIIEKRQSVAFWCNPISGHATLYWYQQILGQGPKLLIQFQNNGVVDDSQLPKDRFSAERLKGVDSTLKIQPAKLEDSAVYLCASRISGQGRSRAKNIQYFGAGTRLSVL.